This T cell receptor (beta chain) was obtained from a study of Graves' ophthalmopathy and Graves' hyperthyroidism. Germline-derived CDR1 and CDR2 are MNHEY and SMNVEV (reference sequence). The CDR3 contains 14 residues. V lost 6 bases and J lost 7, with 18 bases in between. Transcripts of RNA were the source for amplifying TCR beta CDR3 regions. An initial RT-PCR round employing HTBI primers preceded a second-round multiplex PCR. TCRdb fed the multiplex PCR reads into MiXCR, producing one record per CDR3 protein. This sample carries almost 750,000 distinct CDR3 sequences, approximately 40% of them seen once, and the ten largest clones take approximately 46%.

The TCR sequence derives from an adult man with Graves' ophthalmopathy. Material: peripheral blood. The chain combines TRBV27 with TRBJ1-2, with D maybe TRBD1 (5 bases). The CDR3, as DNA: TGTGCCAGCAGCCGTAGTCTAGGGGCTGTTGGCTACACCTTC. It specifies CASSRSLGAVGYTF.